This T cell receptor (beta chain) stems from a study of blood T cell repertoires in COVID-19. Across the whole study: Both acute and convalescent COVID-19 samples were obtained from the United States, Italy and Spain. The cDNA or gDNA used as material had been derived from T cells, B-cell-depleted T cells, or PBMCs.

The CDR3 contains 14 residues. Germline values: CDR1 SEHNR, CDR2 FQNEAQ (reference sequence). V lost 4 bases to trimming and J lost 2 bases, with 9 bases between them. Study processing details: Amplification of reference gene primers provided the estimated nucleated cell counts. Using immunoSEQ multiplex PCR, the repertoire was profiled, and TCRdb retains in-frame clones only, with some absent. Clone size and the V and J calls come from that table; the DNA yielded D and trimming. The sample comprises fewer than 130,000 clones, about three quarters of which are singletons, and 15% to 20% rests with the top ten.

The chain employs TRBV7-9 and TRBJ2-1; unclear D gene. The sequencing sample was made of peripheral blood. The clonotype originates from a woman over 75 with active or convalescent COVID-19. CDR3 loop: CASSSVGPYNEQFF. The CDR3 DNA follows: TGTGCCAGCAGCTCGGTTGGGCCCTACAATGAGCAGTTCTTC.